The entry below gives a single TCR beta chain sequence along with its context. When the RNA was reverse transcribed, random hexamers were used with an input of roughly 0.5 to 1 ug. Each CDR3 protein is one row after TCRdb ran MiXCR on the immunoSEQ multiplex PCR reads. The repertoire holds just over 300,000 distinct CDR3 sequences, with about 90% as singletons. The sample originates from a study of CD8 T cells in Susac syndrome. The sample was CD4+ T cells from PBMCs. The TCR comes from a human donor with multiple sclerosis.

This chain's CDR3 is CASSQVPSNNQPQHF. CDR3 sequence (DNA): TGTGCCAGCAGCCAAGTCCCCTCGAACAATCAGCCCCAGCATTTT. This sequence joins TRBV3-1 and TRBJ1-5; D uncertain. The germline gives CDR1 LGHDT, CDR2 YNNKEL (reference sequence). Trimming shortened V by 1 base and J by 3 bases, and 10 bases separated the two germline ends. CDR3 length: 15 residues.